This T cell receptor (beta chain) comes out of a study of cytomegalovirus exposure and HLA in healthy donors. A remark on this clone: Its cognate antigen is unknown.

The CDR3 covers 18 residues. V was clipped by 5 bases and J by 0 bases; unmatched bases: 12. Looked up from germline, CDR1 is SGHAT and CDR2 is FQNNGV. Findings and caveats of the study: Later analysis showed TCR association rates varying by HLA locus, highest for DRB1 and lowest for HLA-C.

60 Vbeta and 13 Jbeta primers were used in PCR. Assay: immunoSEQ multiplex PCR; the TCRdb copy retains only in-frame clones and omits some. Altogether around 210,000 clones are present, roughly 77% being singletons, with the ten largest covering approximately 0.4%. The chain employs TRBV11-2 and TRBJ1-5; TRBD1 aligns across 8 bases. Source material: PBMCs. This receptor was obtained from a male donor in good health and CMV-seropositive. CDR3 loop: CASSERTGMGYSNQPQHF. The CDR3 DNA reads TGTGCCAGCAGCGAAAGGACAGGGATGGGCTATAGCAATCAGCCCCAGCATTTT.